Each of the 3 T cell receptor beta chains below was sequenced from the same sample in a study of blood T cells in healthy people across ages. Combining a sample-barcoded 5' primer with a J-beta primer mix, a second PCR ran for about 7 to 11 cycles. TCRdb fed the 5' RACE reads into MiXCR, producing one record per CDR3 protein. The sample comprises 450,000 to 700,000 distinct CDR3 sequences, roughly 29% of which are singletons, and 15% to 20% rests with the top ten. Source material: blood. These receptors originate from a woman aged 65 to 85 in good health.

This clonotype was counted only a few times. The V call is TRBV5-1, the J call TRBJ1-1; D remains unclear. Germline values: CDR1 SGHRS, CDR2 YFSETQ. V lost 3 bases and J 8 bases, leaving 14 bases between the germline ends. The CDR3 has 13 amino acids. This CDR3 is CASSSPRGGEAFF. The CDR3 DNA reads TGCGCCAGCAGCTCACCTCGGGGAGGGGAAGCTTTCTTT.

A few counts support this clonotype. This sequence joins TRBV19 and TRBJ1-4; D is unresolved. The CDR3 covers 15 residues. Germline-derived CDR1 and CDR2 are LNHDA and SQIVND (reference sequence). V was clipped by 6 bases and J by 2 bases, with 13 bases between them. DNA for the CDR3: TGTGCCAGTAGAGAAAGGGCGGGGACTAATGAAAAACTGTTTTTT. It translates to CASRERAGTNEKLFF.

This rearrangement joins TRBV12-3 or TRBV12-4 to TRBJ2-2, with 7 positions matching TRBD1. The CDR3 extends over 15 amino acids. V trimming: 3 bases; J trimming: 0 bases; junction bases outside the gene matches: 1. The CDR3 DNA follows: TGTGCCAGCAGTTTCAGGGGGTCGAACACCGGGGAGCTGTTTTTT. This codes for CASSFRGSNTGELFF.